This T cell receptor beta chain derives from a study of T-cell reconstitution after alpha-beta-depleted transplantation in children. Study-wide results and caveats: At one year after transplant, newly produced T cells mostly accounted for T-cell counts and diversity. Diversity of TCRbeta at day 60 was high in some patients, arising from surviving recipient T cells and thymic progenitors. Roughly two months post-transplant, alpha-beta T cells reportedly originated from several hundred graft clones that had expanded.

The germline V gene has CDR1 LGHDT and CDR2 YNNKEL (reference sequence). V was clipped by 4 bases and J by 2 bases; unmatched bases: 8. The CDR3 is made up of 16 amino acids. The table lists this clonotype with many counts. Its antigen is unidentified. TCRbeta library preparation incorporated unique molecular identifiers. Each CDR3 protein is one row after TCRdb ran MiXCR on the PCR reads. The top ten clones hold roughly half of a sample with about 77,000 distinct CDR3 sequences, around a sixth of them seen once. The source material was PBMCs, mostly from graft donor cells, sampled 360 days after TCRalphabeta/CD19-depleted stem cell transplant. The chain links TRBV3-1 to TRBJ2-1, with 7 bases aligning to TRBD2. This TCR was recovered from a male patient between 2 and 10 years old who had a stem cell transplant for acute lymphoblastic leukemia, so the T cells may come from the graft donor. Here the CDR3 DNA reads TGTGCCAGCAGCCGTCAGCGGGGCCCCGCCTACAATGAGCAGTTCTTC. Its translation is CASSRQRGPAYNEQFF.